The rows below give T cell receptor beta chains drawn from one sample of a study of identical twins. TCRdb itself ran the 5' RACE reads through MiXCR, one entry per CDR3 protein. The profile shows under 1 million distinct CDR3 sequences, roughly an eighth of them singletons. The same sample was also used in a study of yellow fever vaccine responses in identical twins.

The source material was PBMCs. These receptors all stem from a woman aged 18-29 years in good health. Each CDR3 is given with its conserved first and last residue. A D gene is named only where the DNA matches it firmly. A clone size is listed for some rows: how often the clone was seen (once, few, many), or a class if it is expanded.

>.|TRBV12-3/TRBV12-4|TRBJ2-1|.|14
CASSLRDTGSEQFF
TGTGCCAGCAGTTTAAGGGACACCGGTTCGGAGCAGTTCTTC
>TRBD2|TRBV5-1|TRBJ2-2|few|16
CASSLQTSRGAGELFF
TGCGCCAGCAGCTTACAGACTAGCCGTGGGGCCGGGGAGCTGTTTTTT
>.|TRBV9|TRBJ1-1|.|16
CASSVVRGLMNTEAFF
TGTGCCAGCAGCGTAGTAAGGGGACTCATGAACACTGAAGCTTTCTTT
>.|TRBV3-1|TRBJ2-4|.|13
CASSRSEGNIQYF
TGTGCCAGCAGCCGCTCGGAGGGAAACATTCAGTACTTC
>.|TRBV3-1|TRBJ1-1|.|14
CASSHGGIHTEAFF
TGTGCCAGCAGCCACGGGGGAATCCACACTGAAGCTTTCTTT
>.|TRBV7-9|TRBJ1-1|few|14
CASSPTVGGTEAFF
TGTGCCAGCAGCCCAACAGTTGGGGGGACTGAAGCTTTCTTT
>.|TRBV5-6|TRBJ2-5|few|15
CASSHRKPHQETQYF
TGTGCCAGCAGCCACAGGAAGCCACACCAAGAGACCCAGTACTTC
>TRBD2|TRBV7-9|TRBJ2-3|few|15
CASSFGAGVIDTQYF
TGTGCCAGCAGCTTCGGTGCGGGAGTGATAGATACGCAGTATTTT
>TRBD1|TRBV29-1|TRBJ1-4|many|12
CSARQGYEKLFF
TGCAGCGCTCGACAGGGGTATGAAAAACTGTTTTTT
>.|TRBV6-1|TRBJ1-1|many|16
CASSPAQNRKLTEAFF
TGTGCCAGCAGCCCCGCACAGAACAGGAAACTCACTGAAGCTTTCTTT
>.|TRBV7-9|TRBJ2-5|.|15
CASSLGPRIGETQYF
TGTGCCAGCAGCTTAGGGCCCCGCATCGGGGAGACCCAGTACTTC
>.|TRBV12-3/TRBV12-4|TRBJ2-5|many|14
CASSSSGPWETQYF
TGTGCCAGCAGTTCTTCCGGGCCCTGGGAGACCCAGTACTTC
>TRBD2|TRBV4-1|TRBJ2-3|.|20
CASSQPRTKLAGGTTDTQYF
TGCGCCAGCAGCCAACCGCGGACAAAACTAGCGGGGGGAACCACAGATACGCAGTATTTT
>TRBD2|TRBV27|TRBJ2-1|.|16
CASTIWAAGARNEQFF
TGTGCCAGCACCATATGGGCAGCGGGGGCCAGAAATGAGCAGTTCTTC
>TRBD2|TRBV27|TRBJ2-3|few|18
CASSIRRLAGASTDTQYF
TGTGCCAGCAGTATAAGACGACTAGCGGGAGCGTCGACAGATACGCAGTATTTT
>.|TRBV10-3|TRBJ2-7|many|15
CAISESTVRVYEQYF
TGTGCCATCAGTGAGTCAACTGTGAGGGTTTACGAGCAGTACTTC
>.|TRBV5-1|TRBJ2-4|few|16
CASSLMTGGEGNIQYF
TGCGCCAGCAGCTTGATGACGGGGGGCGAGGGAAACATTCAGTACTTC
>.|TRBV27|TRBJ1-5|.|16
CASSPRDLGGNQPQHF
TGTGCCAGCAGTCCCCGGGACCTTGGGGGCAATCAGCCCCAGCATTTT
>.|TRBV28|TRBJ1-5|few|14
CASSLKVSDQPQHF
TGTGCCAGCAGTCTCAAAGTTTCGGATCAGCCCCAGCATTTT
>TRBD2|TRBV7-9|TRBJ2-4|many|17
CASSTTAGGAAKNIQYF
TGTGCCAGCAGTACGACGGCGGGGGGGGCAGCCAAAAACATTCAGTACTTC
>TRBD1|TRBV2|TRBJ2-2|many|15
CASSGGQKNTGELFF
TGTGCCAGCAGTGGGGGACAGAAGAACACCGGGGAGCTGTTTTTT